Sequencing of this T cell receptor beta chain was carried out in a study of blood T cell repertoires in COVID-19. Study at large: Nucleic acid was either cDNA or gDNA, and it came from T cells, B-cell-depleted T cells, or PBMCs.

As processed by the authors: Amplification of reference gene primers was used by the study to estimate nucleated cell counts. This table comes from immunoSEQ multiplex PCR, and its TCRdb copy is limited to in-frame clones, with some not included. The V and J calls and clone size are taken from that table; D and trimming were inferred from the DNA. The sample contains about 260,000 clones, 75% to 90% of which appear only once. CDR1 is MNHEY and CDR2 is SVGAGI in the germline V gene. The CDR3 totals 15 residues. Trimming took 7 bases from V and 5 from J, leaving 17 bases between them. The participants were between about 18 and 89 years old and came from roughly 25 US areas.

This chain links TRBV6-5 with TRBJ1-4; D is ambiguous. This receptor was taken from a woman in her thirties with acute COVID-19. The sample comprised PBMCs or T cells enriched from blood (not recorded which). CDR3 loop: CASTQTGSPNEKLFF. DNA of the CDR3: TGTGCCAGCACCCAGACGGGGTCTCCGAATGAAAAACTGTTTTTT.